A selection of T cell receptor beta chains follows, all from one sample in a study of shared clonotypes between healthy human individuals. Assay used: immunoSEQ multiplex PCR; TCRdb lists only in-frame clones, some missing. The profile covers about 680,000 clones, with roughly 72% appearing a single time and around 1.8% taken by the ten largest. The sample was memory CD4+ T cells sorted from blood. These receptors came from a woman in her 30s in good health. Each CDR3 is given with its conserved first and last residue. D genes are given only for firm matches. Rows may omit the clone size; those that give it use once, few, many or a size class.

-	14	-	TRBV11-3	TRBJ2-3	TGTGCCAGCAGCTTAGGGAGCCTCACAGATACGCAGTATTTT	CASSLGSLTDTQYF
TRBD1	17	-	TRBV4-1	TRBJ2-7	TGCGCCAGCAGCCAACTAGGACAGGGGGACTTCTCGTACGAGCAGTACTTC	CASSQLGQGDFSYEQYF
-	14	-	TRBV11-2	TRBJ1-4	TGTGCCAGCAGCCCGGGACACGCGTCGGAAAAACTGTTTTTT	CASSPGHASEKLFF
-	13	-	TRBV10-3	TRBJ1-1	TGTGCCATCAGTGATGAAATGAACACTGAAGCTTTCTTT	CAISDEMNTEAFF
-	15	-	TRBV7-2	TRBJ2-7	TGTGCCAGCAGCTCCTCCTGGGGGATTGAACGAGAGCAGTACTTC	CASSSSWGIEREQYF
-	13	-	TRBV10-1	TRBJ2-1	TGCGCCAGCAGCTTAAGCTTGGGGGATGAGCAGTTCTTC	CASSLSLGDEQFF
TRBD2	18	-	TRBV4-1	TRBJ2-2	TGCGCCAGCAGCCAAAGACCCCCGGGACTAGCGAACACCGGGGAGCTGTTTTTT	CASSQRPPGLANTGELFF
TRBD1	13	-	TRBV10-1	TRBJ2-7	TGCGCCAGCAGCCCGGGACAGGGGAGACTACTTTACTTC	CASSPGQGRLLYF
TRBD1	15	-	TRBV30	TRBJ1-2	TGTGCCTGGAGCAAAAAGACAGGGGGCGGGTATGGCTACACCTTC	CAWSKKTGGGYGYTF
-	11	-	TRBV30	TRBJ1-2	TGTGCCTGGAGTGGGTTCTATGGCTACACCTTC	CAWSGFYGYTF
-	14	-	TRBV5-6	TRBJ1-2	TGTGCCAGCACCCCGGGCCAAGGTCCTTATGGCTACACCTTC	CASTPGQGPYGYTF
TRBD2	17	-	TRBV5-1	TRBJ2-5	TGCGCCAGCAGCTTGGGTCTAGCGGGAGGGCCGGGCGAGACCCAGTACTTC	CASSLGLAGGPGETQYF
TRBD1	16	-	TRBV7-8	TRBJ2-5	TGTGCCAGCAGCAAGAACAGGGGGAGGTACCAAGAGACCCAGTACTTC	CASSKNRGRYQETQYF
-	14	-	TRBV9	TRBJ1-2	TGTGCCAGCAGCGGACGCAGGGTCTCCTATGGCTACACCTTC	CASSGRRVSYGYTF
-	15	-	TRBV6-4	TRBJ1-2	TGTGCCAGCAGTGACTCTCCCGCAGCTAACTATGGCTACACCTTC	CASSDSPAANYGYTF
TRBD1	16	-	TRBV28	TRBJ1-3	TGTGCCAGCCGCGTTCCAGTGACAGGGGCTGGAAACACCATATATTTT	CASRVPVTGAGNTIYF
-	16	-	TRBV4-1	TRBJ1-2	TGCGCCAGCAGCCCGGCGGGGGTCCTAGGGGAATATGGCTACACCTTC	CASSPAGVLGEYGYTF
-	14	-	TRBV28	TRBJ1-5	TGTGCCAGCAGTTCCGGGACCGGGAATCAGCCCCAGCATTTT	CASSSGTGNQPQHF
TRBD1	15	-	TRBV5-1	TRBJ2-2	TGCGCCAGCAGCTTGACAGGGGCGAACACCGGGGAGCTGTTTTTT	CASSLTGANTGELFF
-	15	-	TRBV4-1	TRBJ2-1	TGCGCCAGCAGCCAAGAGCGTAATACGCCCAATGAGCAGTTCTTC	CASSQERNTPNEQFF
TRBD2	16	-	TRBV7-9	TRBJ2-5	TGTGCCAGCAGCTTCGGGTCTAGCGGGGTCCAAGAGACCCAGTACTTC	CASSFGSSGVQETQYF
-	15	-	TRBV11-3	TRBJ2-5	TGTGCCAGCAGCTCGCATCTGGACCCAAAAGAGACCCAGTACTTC	CASSSHLDPKETQYF
-	14	-	TRBV6-6	TRBJ2-3	TGTGCCAGCAGTACCCCCCTCCGCACAGATACGCAGTATTTT	CASSTPLRTDTQYF
TRBD1	13	-	TRBV6-1	TRBJ1-1	TGTGCCAGCAGCTCAACAGGGGGCGTTGAAGCTTTCTTT	CASSSTGGVEAFF
TRBD1	13	-	TRBV5-1	TRBJ2-5	TGCGCCAGCAGCTTGGGGACAGGGGGGACCCAGTACTTC	CASSLGTGGTQYF
-	16	-	TRBV7-9	TRBJ2-1	TGTGCCAGCAGCCCCCCCGTAGGGGCCAAAACCAATGAGCAGTTCTTC	CASSPPVGAKTNEQFF
TRBD1	14	-	TRBV27	TRBJ2-7	TGTGCCAGCAGTTTATGGGACAGGGGTTGGGAGCAGTACTTC	CASSLWDRGWEQYF
-	12	-	TRBV9	TRBJ2-3	TGTGCCAGCAGCCCGGACGCAGATACGCAGTATTTT	CASSPDADTQYF
-	14	few	TRBV15	TRBJ1-5	TGTGCCACCAGCAGAGATCGCGGTAATGAGCCCCAGCATTTT	CATSRDRGNEPQHF
-	15	-	TRBV28	TRBJ1-2	TGTGCCAGCAGTTTCCCCCGGGACGGAGACTATGGCTACACCTTC	CASSFPRDGDYGYTF
-	13	once	TRBV18	TRBJ1-3	TGTGCCAGCACCTCGGGAAGGGGGAACACCATATATTTT	CASTSGRGNTIYF
-	17	-	TRBV7-8	TRBJ1-5	TGTGCCAGCAGCTCGCAGACAGGTACTGTGAAGAATCAGCCCCAGCATTTT	CASSSQTGTVKNQPQHF
-	14	-	TRBV6-1	TRBJ1-2	TGTGCCAGCACCCCTGCGACAGCCCTTTATGGCTACACCTTC	CASTPATALYGYTF
-	17	few	TRBV19	TRBJ2-4	TGTGCCAGTAGTATGGGTTGGCGCAGCCTAGCCAAAAACATTCAGTACTTC	CASSMGWRSLAKNIQYF
TRBD1	16	-	TRBV4-1	TRBJ1-4	TGCGCCAGCAGCCATGACAGGGTGAGGACTAATGAAAAACTGTTTTTT	CASSHDRVRTNEKLFF
-	12	-	TRBV4-1	TRBJ2-5	TGCGCCAGCAGCCGACCCCAAGAGACCCAGTACTTC	CASSRPQETQYF
-	14	-	TRBV28	TRBJ2-2	TGTGCCAGCAGTTCTCCCTTCCCCCGGGGGGAGCTGTTTTTT	CASSSPFPRGELFF
-	14	-	TRBV5-6	TRBJ1-1	TGTGCCAGCAGCTTGGGAACTGTGAACACTGAAGCTTTCTTT	CASSLGTVNTEAFF
TRBD2	17	-	TRBV2	TRBJ2-4	TGTGCCAGCAGTGGACTAGCGGGAGGGATGGTCAAAAACATTCAGTACTTC	CASSGLAGGMVKNIQYF
-	14	many	TRBV5-1	TRBJ1-3	TGCGCCAGCAGTTCAGATCTCTCTGGAAACACCATATATTTT	CASSSDLSGNTIYF
-	13	-	TRBV11-2	TRBJ1-2	TGTGCCAGCAGCCCAGGTGGGGGCAGCGGCTACACCTTC	CASSPGGGSGYTF
TRBD1	14	-	TRBV5-1	TRBJ1-4	TGCGCCAGCAGCTTTGGACAGGGGGCTGAAAAACTGTTTTTT	CASSFGQGAEKLFF
-	13	many	TRBV29-1	TRBJ2-3	TGCAGCGTAGTGACAGACCCCACAGATACGCAGTATTTT	CSVVTDPTDTQYF
TRBD1	13	-	TRBV14	TRBJ1-1	TGTGCCAGCAGCCAAGACACAGGGGCTGAAGCTTTCTTT	CASSQDTGAEAFF
-	14	once	TRBV7-2	TRBJ2-3	TGTGCCAGCAGCTTGGACTATCACACAGATACGCAGTATTTT	CASSLDYHTDTQYF
-	16	once	TRBV28	TRBJ2-7	TGTGCCAGCAGTATCGGGGGAGTTGGGACTCCCTACGAGCAGTACTTC	CASSIGGVGTPYEQYF
-	14	once	TRBV28	TRBJ1-4	TGTGCCAGCAGGGACGGAGTCTCTAATGAAAAACTGTTTTTT	CASRDGVSNEKLFF
-	14	-	TRBV30	TRBJ2-7	TGTGCCTGGAACCCCCACGATGGCGCCTACGAGCAGTACTTC	CAWNPHDGAYEQYF
-	18	-	TRBV4-1	TRBJ1-5	TGCGCCAGCAGCTCCCTAGTCGGGGCCACCTATAGCAATCAGCCCCAGCATTTT	CASSSLVGATYSNQPQHF
-	14	-	TRBV28	TRBJ2-7	TGTGCCAGCACTCGCGCCGGGGCCCTCTACGAGCAGTACTTC	CASTRAGALYEQYF
TRBD1	15	-	TRBV27	TRBJ2-3	TGTGCCAGCAGCTATAACAGGGGAGGCACAGATACGCAGTATTTT	CASSYNRGGTDTQYF
-	16	-	TRBV7-2	TRBJ2-2	TGTGCCAGCAGCATTAATGGTGGGACTCACCCCGGGGAGCTGTTTTTT	CASSINGGTHPGELFF
TRBD2	16	-	TRBV7-9	TRBJ2-5	TGTGCCAGCAGCTTAGCTGTACTAGCGTCGAAAGAGACCCAGTACTTC	CASSLAVLASKETQYF
-	12	-	TRBV30	TRBJ2-3	TGTGCCTGGAAAAGGCGTGAGCGTACGCAGTATTTT	CAWKRRERTQYF
-	16	-	TRBV27	TRBJ2-2	TGTGCCAGCAGTCCCCGGTGGCCTCTAAACACCGGGGAGCTGTTTTTT	CASSPRWPLNTGELFF